This record covers a single T cell receptor beta chain. The data were obtained in a study of CD8+ T cells in alopecia areata. TCR sequencing used cDNA made by reverse transcription of extracted RNA. The table came from immunoSEQ multiplex PCR; TCRdb's copy has only in-frame clones and leaves some out. The sample has roughly 200,000 clones; 60% to 70% are singletons. Specified treatment: oral pan-JAK inhibitor, 5-10 mg twice daily. The junction had 12 bases not matched to a gene; V was cut back by 4 bases and J by 5 bases. The CDR3 sequence is 16 residues long. CDR1 MDHEN and CDR2 SYDVKM come from the germline V gene.

The sequence was collected from a human donor with alopecia areata. The starting material was CD4+ T cells sorted from blood, obtained at week 4, from a patient treated with tofacitinib. V usage is TRBV28 and J usage is TRBJ2-5, with 8 bases lining up with TRBD1. The CDR3 DNA sequence: TGTGCCAGCAGTTCCATTGAGGACAGGGTGGTCGAGACCCAGTACTTC. This translates into CASSSIEDRVVETQYF.